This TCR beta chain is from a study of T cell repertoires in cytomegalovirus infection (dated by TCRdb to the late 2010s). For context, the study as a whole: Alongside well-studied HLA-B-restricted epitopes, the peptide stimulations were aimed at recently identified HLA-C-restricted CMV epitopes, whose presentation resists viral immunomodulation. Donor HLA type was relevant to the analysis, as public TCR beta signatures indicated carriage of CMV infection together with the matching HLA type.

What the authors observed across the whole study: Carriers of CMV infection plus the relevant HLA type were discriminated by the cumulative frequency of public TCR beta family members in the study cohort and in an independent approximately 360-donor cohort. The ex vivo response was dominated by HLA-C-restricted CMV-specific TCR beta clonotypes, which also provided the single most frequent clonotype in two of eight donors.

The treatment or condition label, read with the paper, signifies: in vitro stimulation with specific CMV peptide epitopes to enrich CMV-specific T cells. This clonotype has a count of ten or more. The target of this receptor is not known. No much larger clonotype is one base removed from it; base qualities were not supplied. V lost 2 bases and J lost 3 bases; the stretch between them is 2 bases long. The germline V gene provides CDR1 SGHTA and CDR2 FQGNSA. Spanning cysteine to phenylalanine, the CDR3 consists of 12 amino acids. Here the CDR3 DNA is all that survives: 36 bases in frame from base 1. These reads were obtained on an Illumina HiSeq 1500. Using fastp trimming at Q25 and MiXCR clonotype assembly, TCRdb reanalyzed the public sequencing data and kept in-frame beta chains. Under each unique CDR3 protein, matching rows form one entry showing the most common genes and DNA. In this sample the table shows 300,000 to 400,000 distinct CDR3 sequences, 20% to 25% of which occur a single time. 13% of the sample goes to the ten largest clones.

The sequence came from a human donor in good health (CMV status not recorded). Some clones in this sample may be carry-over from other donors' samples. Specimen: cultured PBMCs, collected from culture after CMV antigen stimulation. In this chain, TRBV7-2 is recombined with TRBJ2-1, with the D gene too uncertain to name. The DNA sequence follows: TGTGCCAGCAGCTTAATCTACAATGAGCAGTTCTTC. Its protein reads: CASSLIYNEQFF.